This T cell receptor (beta chain) stems from a study of blood T cell repertoires in COVID-19. This table comes from immunoSEQ multiplex PCR, and its TCRdb copy is limited to in-frame clones, with some not included. The sample lists around 100,000 clones; roughly 80% were seen once. This clone was recorded a few times. CDR3 length: 15 residues. CDR1 is MNHEY, CDR2 SVGAGI, per germline. V trimming: 10 bases; J trimming: 8 bases; junction bases outside the gene matches: 13. This receptor was taken from a man aged 65 to 85 with acute or convalescent COVID-19. The chain uses TRBV6-5 and TRBJ2-1, with TRBD2 matching over 11 bases. The sample taken for sequencing was peripheral blood. This CDR3 reads CATLSGGAGDDEQFF. The CDR3 region has the DNA TGTGCCACCCTTAGCGGGGGGGCCGGCGACGATGAGCAGTTCTTC.